A single sample is the source of the 17 T cell receptor beta chains below, sequenced in a study of identifying expanded T cells in peripheral blood. Profiling relied on immunoSEQ multiplex PCR, and the TCRdb table lists in-frame clones only, not all of them. This repertoire shows about 52,000 clones, 65% to 90% found once; its top ten account for 11% to 15%. What was sequenced was blood. These receptors all come from a person between 18 and 75 years old in good health.

This rearrangement joins TRBV9 to TRBJ2-7, with TRBD2 matching over 8 bases. This CDR3 region has 17 residues. V shed 0 bases, J shed 1 base, and the junction held 9 bases outside the gene matches. Germline V gene lookup returns CDR1 SGDLS and CDR2 YYNGEE. CDR3 nucleotides: TGTGCCAGCAGCGTAGCGGCTAGCGGGTACTGGTCCTACGAGCAGTACTTC. Translating gives CASSVAASGYWSYEQYF. Full variable domain (remainder filled in from reference TRBV9 and TRBJ2-7): DSGVTQTPKHLITATGQRVTLRCSPRSGDLSVYWYQQSLDQGLQFLIQYYNGEERAKGNILERFSAQQFPDLHSELNLSSLELGDSALYFCASSVAASGYWSYEQYFGPGTRLTVT.

The V and J genes are TRBV5-6 and TRBJ1-4; D perhaps matches TRBD1 (6 bases). Germline CDR1 reads SGHDT; CDR2 reads YYEEEE. V was clipped by 4 bases and J by 8 bases, with 15 bases between them. The CDR3 sequence is 14 residues long. DNA of the CDR3: TGTGCCAGCAGCCTTACAGGGTCGGGAGAAAAACTGTTTTTT. Its translation: CASSLTGSGEKLFF.

A single count supports this clone. The chain employs TRBV6-5 and TRBJ2-2; D possibly corresponds to TRBD2 (6 bases). Germline values: CDR1 MNHEY, CDR2 SVGAGI. This CDR3 contains 15 residues. V was pared by 7 bases and J by 8 bases, with 20 bases between. The CDR3 sequence is CASTPLNSGRGELFF. CDR3 sequence (DNA): TGTGCCAGCACCCCCCTAAATAGCGGACGAGGGGAGCTGTTTTTT.

Here the CDR3 reads CASSQDFGKGETDTQYF. In DNA form, the CDR3 reads TGCGCCAGCAGCCAAGATTTCGGGAAGGGGGAGACAGATACGCAGTATTTT. The rearrangement joins TRBV4-3 to TRBJ2-3; a weak D match, TRBD1 (6 bases). V gave up 0 bases and J gave up 3 bases, with 16 bases separating them. CDR1 LGHNA and CDR2 YSLEER come from the germline V gene. The CDR3 has 17 residues.

This clone has a single count. The chain uses TRBV9 and TRBJ2-5; unclear D gene. In germline, CDR1 is SGDLS, CDR2 YYNGEE. The V gene lost 0 bases and the J gene lost 2 bases, with 5 bases spanning the gap. The length of the CDR3 is 13 residues. CDR3 nucleotide sequence: TGTGCCAGCAGCGTAGACCCACAAGAGACCCAGTACTTC. As protein: CASSVDPQETQYF.

The chain combines TRBV7-6 with TRBJ2-3; D uncertain. The CDR3 contains 15 residues. V lost 1 base, J lost 4 bases, and 12 bases lay in between. Germline values: CDR1 SGHVS, CDR2 FNYEAQ. CDR3 in DNA: TGTGCCAGCAGCTTAGGATTTGGGATCGCAGATACGCAGTATTTT. Translated: CASSLGFGIADTQYF.

The chain carries TRBV29-1 and TRBJ1-2; no definite D call. This CDR3 is built from 11 residues. V gave up 0 bases and J gave up 2 bases, with 1 base separating them. Germline assignment: CDR1 SQVTM and CDR2 ANQGSEA. CDR3 protein: CSVEENYGYTF. The CDR3 DNA follows: TGCAGCGTTGAAGAGAACTATGGCTACACCTTC.

V usage is TRBV4-3 and J usage is TRBJ1-1; 7 bases match TRBD1. The J segment lost 6 bases and the V segment lost 0 bases, leaving 7 bases of the junction unmatched. Germline values: CDR1 LGHNA, CDR2 YSLEER. This CDR3 comprises 15 residues. CDR3 DNA: TGCGCCAGCAGCCAAGATCTGCAGGGGGGCTCTGAAGCTTTCTTT. Its translation: CASSQDLQGGSEAFF.

The rearrangement joins TRBV7-3 to TRBJ2-3, with 13 bases lining up with TRBD2. The V and J ends lost 3 bases and 6 bases, in that order; junction bases with no gene match: 6. CDR3 length equals 16 residues. Germline CDR1 reads SGHTA; CDR2 reads FQGTGA. CDR3 sequence reads: CASSFTSGGAKDTQYF. The CDR3 bases are TGTGCCAGCAGCTTCACTAGCGGGGGGGCCAAGGATACGCAGTATTTT.

This rearrangement joins TRBV28 to TRBJ1-5; 7 nucleotides match TRBD1. V trimming: 1 base; J trimming: 5 bases; junction bases outside the gene matches: 5. There are 15 residues in the CDR3. The germline CDR1 and CDR2 sequences are MDHEN and SYDVKM. The CDR3 DNA sequence: TGTGCCAGCAGTTTATTAGGGGGCAGAGATCAGCCCCAGCATTTT. Protein product: CASSLLGGRDQPQHF.

The V call is TRBV13, the J call TRBJ2-2, with TRBD1 matching over 11 bases. The CDR3 covers 16 residues. V was pared by 5 bases and J by 2 bases, with 4 bases of the junction left unmatched. Germline V CDR1 and CDR2: PRHDT, FYEKMQ (reference sequence). Here the CDR3 reads CASSEDRGRNTGELFF. CDR3 DNA: TGTGCCAGCAGCGAGGACAGGGGGCGCAACACCGGGGAGCTGTTTTTT.

This chain connects TRBV5-5 to TRBJ1-1; TRBD1 matches at 7 bases. CDR1 is SGHKS, CDR2 YYEKEE, per germline (reference sequence). This CDR3 region has 15 residues. V dropped 0 bases and J dropped 1; count of bases not matched to a gene: 3. The CDR3 spells CASSLVDRENTEAFF. The DNA of the CDR3 is TGTGCCAGCAGCTTGGTCGACAGGGAGAACACTGAAGCTTTCTTT.

The chain combines TRBV6-1 with TRBJ1-5; possibly TRBD1 for D (5 bases). Looked up from germline, CDR1 is MNHNS and CDR2 is SASEGT. V was cut by 3 bases and J by 6 bases, with 9 bases left in between. The CDR3 length is 13 residues. The CDR3 nucleotides are TGTGCCAGCAGTGAGACGGGGCGTCAGCCCCAGCATTTT. Residues: CASSETGRQPQHF.

This clone appeared once. The chain employs TRBV21-1 and TRBJ2-7; TRBD2 was called by the table and not checked on the DNA. TRBV21-1 is a pseudogene. The CDR3 has 22 amino acids. The CDR3 DNA is TGTGCCAGCAGCAAAGGAGGTACCTGCGTTGGCGGGAGTAGGGCCGGGGACTTCGAGCAGTACTTC. It codes for CASSKGGTCVGGSRAGDFEQYF.

This clone was counted ten times or more. The same CDR3 also results from other DNA sequences found in this sample. The chain couples TRBV5-1 to TRBJ2-5; 9 nucleotides line up with TRBD2. CDR3 length: 14 residues. Germline CDR1 is SGHRS and CDR2 is YFSETQ. The V gene end was trimmed by 4 bases and the J gene end by 2 bases; junction bases not matched to a gene: 3. This chain's CDR3 is CASSLAGSQETQYF. CDR3 DNA: TGCGCCAGCAGCCTAGCGGGGAGTCAAGAGACCCAGTACTTC.

The gene calls are TRBV10-1 and TRBJ1-1; the match to TRBD1 covers 7 bases. In germline, CDR1 is WNHNN, CDR2 SYGVQD (reference sequence). With V trimmed by 10 bases and J by 4 bases, 6 bases remained unmatched. CDR3 size: 12 residues. The CDR3 region is CANRQGGTEAFF. The DNA of the CDR3 is TGCGCCAATAGACAGGGTGGCACTGAAGCTTTCTTT.

The CDR3 DNA follows: TGTGCCAGCAGCTCCCCCTGGGTAAAAAACATTCAGTACTTC. Translating it yields CASSSPWVKNIQYF. The chain uses TRBV14 and TRBJ2-4, with D hard to call. The germline V gene encodes CDR1 SGHDN and CDR2 FVKESK. CDR3 length: 14 residues. Deletions cut 5 bases from V and 4 bases from J, with 12 bases between.